This record covers a single T cell receptor (beta chain). The sample is drawn from a study of blood T cell repertoires in COVID-19. Study overall: T cells, B-cell-depleted T cells, or PBMCs supplied cDNA or gDNA.

Using immunoSEQ multiplex PCR, the repertoire was profiled, and TCRdb retains in-frame clones only, with some absent. The data show about 12,000 clones, roughly 72% seen once. The receptor comes from a man aged 60-69 years with COVID-19, enrolled during active disease. Input material: peripheral blood.

The CDR3 spells CASSPGLAGFQETQYF. The CDR3 DNA reads TGTGCCAGCAGTCCGGGACTAGCGGGTTTCCAAGAGACCCAGTACTTC. The chain recombines TRBV2 with TRBJ2-5; 12 bases match TRBD2. The CDR3 has 16 residues. V was pared by 5 bases and J by 1 base, with 5 bases of the junction left unmatched. Germline V gives CDR1 SNHLY, CDR2 FYNNEI.